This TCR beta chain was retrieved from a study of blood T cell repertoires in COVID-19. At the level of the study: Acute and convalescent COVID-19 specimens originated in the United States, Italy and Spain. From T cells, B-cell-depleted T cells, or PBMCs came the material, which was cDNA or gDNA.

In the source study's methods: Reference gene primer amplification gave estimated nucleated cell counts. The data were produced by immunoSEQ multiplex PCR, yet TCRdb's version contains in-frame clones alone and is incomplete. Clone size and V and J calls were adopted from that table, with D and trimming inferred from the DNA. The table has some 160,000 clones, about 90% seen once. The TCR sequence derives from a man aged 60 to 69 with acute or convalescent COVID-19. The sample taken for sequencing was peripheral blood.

The DNA for the CDR3 is TGTGCCAGCAGCGGATCCGGGACAACGAACTACGAGCAGTACTTC. Residues: CASSGSGTTNYEQYF. The J gene is TRBJ2-7, the V gene TRBV7-9, with D possibly matching TRBD1 (6 bases). The CDR3 length is 15 residues. Between the trimmed V and J ends, which lost 5 bases and 3 bases, there was a span of 17 bases. In germline, CDR1 is SEHNR, CDR2 FQNEAQ (reference sequence).